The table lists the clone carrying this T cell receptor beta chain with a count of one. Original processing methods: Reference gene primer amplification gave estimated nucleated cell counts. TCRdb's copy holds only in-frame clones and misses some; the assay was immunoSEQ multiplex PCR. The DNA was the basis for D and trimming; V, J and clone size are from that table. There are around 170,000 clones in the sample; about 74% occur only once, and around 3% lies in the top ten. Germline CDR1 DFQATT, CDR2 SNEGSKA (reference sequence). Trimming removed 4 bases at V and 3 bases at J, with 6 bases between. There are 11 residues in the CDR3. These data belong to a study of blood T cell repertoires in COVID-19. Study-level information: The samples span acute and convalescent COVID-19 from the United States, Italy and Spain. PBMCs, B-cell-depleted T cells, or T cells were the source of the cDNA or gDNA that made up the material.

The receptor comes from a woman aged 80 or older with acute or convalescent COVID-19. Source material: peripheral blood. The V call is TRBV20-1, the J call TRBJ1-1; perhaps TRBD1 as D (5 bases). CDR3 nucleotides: TGCAGTGCTACGGGGGACACTGAAGCTTTCTTT. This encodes CSATGDTEAFF.